The 17 T cell receptor beta chains listed next were all sequenced from one sample in a study of shared clonotypes between healthy human individuals. Assay: immunoSEQ multiplex PCR; the TCRdb copy retains only in-frame clones and omits some. The top ten hold 0.95% to 1.5% of the sample, which has 1.6 million or so clones, roughly 96% seen once. Sequencing used naive CD4+ T cells sorted from blood. Regarding subset: CD45RA+ positively selected. The source of these receptors is a man aged 30-40 years in good health.

The genes are TRBV20-1 and TRBJ2-5; D gene ambiguous. CDR1 and CDR2 from the germline V gene are DFQATT and SNEGSKA (reference sequence). Trimming shortened V by 5 bases and J by 9 bases, and 10 bases separated the two germline ends. The CDR3 has 10 residues. The CDR3 is CSALIGAQYF. The DNA of the CDR3 is TGCAGTGCTCTAATTGGGGCCCAGTACTTC.

This clone has only one observation. The chain carries TRBV15 and TRBJ2-1; D unresolved. Deletions cut 8 bases from V and 5 bases from J, with 22 bases between. Germline V CDR1 and CDR2: LNHNV, YYDKDF (reference sequence). The CDR3 covers 16 residues. CDR3 amino acids: CATSMQAPAGNNEQFF. In nucleotides, the CDR3 is TGTGCCACCTCCATGCAGGCCCCAGCAGGCAACAATGAGCAGTTCTTC.

The chain carries TRBV4-1 and TRBJ1-5; D is undetermined. Germline values: CDR1 MGHRA, CDR2 YSYEKL. This CDR3 is built from 17 residues. Between the trimmed V and J ends, which lost 0 bases and 7 bases, there was a span of 19 bases. The CDR3 DNA reads TGCGCCAGCAGCCAAGATCCCCCAGTGGGAGGGCGGCAGCCCCAGCATTTT. Its protein product is CASSQDPPVGGRQPQHF.

Turning to this clone: The sample holds other DNA sequences that translate to the same CDR3. This rearrangement joins TRBV9 to TRBJ2-3; the D is unclear. Per germline, CDR1 SGDLS and CDR2 YYNGEE. This CDR3 contains 13 residues. The V end lost 0 bases, the J end lost 4 bases, and 6 bases lay between the germline ends. The CDR3 region is CASSVAGPDTQYF. In nucleotides, the CDR3 is TGTGCCAGCAGCGTAGCTGGCCCAGATACGCAGTATTTT.

This chain uses TRBV11-3 with TRBJ2-3; 7 bases are a match to TRBD1. This CDR3 spans 19 amino acids. Germline trimming cut 2 bases from V and 2 bases from J; bases unmatched to any gene: 16. From germline, CDR1 is SGHNT and CDR2 YENEEA. CDR3 nucleotide sequence: TGTGCCAGCAGCTTATTCCGGGACAGCGACTCTATTTTCACAGATACGCAGTATTTT. Amino acids: CASSLFRDSDSIFTDTQYF. Combining the CDR3 with reference TRBV11-3 and TRBJ2-3 gives the whole variable domain EAGVVQSPRYKIIEKKQPVAFWCNPISGHNTLYWYLQNLGQGPELLIRYENEEAVDDSQLPKDRFSAERLKGVDSTLKIQPAELGDSAVYLCASSLFRDSDSIFTDTQYFGPGTRLTVL.

The gene calls are TRBV29-1 and TRBJ2-5; possibly TRBD2 for D (6 bases). CDR1 SQVTM and CDR2 ANQGSEA come from the germline V gene. V gave up 6 bases and J gave up 9 bases, with 14 bases separating them. This CDR3 is 11 amino acids long. The CDR3 loop is CSVPQGEAQYF. The CDR3 DNA sequence: TGCAGCGTACCCCAAGGGGAGGCCCAGTACTTC. The entire variable domain, with the rest obtained from reference TRBV29-1 and TRBJ2-5, is as follows: SAVISQKPSRDICQRGTSLTIQCQVDSQVTMMFWYRQQPGQSLTLIATANQGSEATYESGFVIDKFPISRPNLTFSTLTVSNMSPEDSSIYLCSVPQGEAQYFGPGTRLLVL.

This chain links TRBV7-9 with TRBJ1-4; unclear D gene. This CDR3 comprises 14 residues. Trimming shortened V by 5 bases and J by 4 bases, and 11 bases separated the two germline ends. Germline assignment: CDR1 SEHNR and CDR2 FQNEAQ (reference sequence). The DNA of the CDR3 is TGTGCCAGCAGCCTGGGAGCCTATAATGAAAAACTGTTTTTT. It yields the protein CASSLGAYNEKLFF.

V usage is TRBV7-8 and J usage is TRBJ2-1, with 9 nucleotides matching TRBD2. Germline CDR1 SGHVS, CDR2 FQNEAQ. The ends lost 2 bases at V and 7 bases at J; junction bases unmatched: 9. The CDR3 length is 16 residues. The CDR3 protein is CASSLSGTSLQNEQFF. CDR3 sequence (DNA): TGTGCCAGCAGCTTAAGCGGGACTAGCCTCCAGAATGAGCAGTTCTTC.

CDR3 amino acids: CASQQTVYYEQYF. The CDR3 nucleotides read TGTGCCAGCCAACAGACCGTATACTACGAGCAGTACTTC. This chain connects TRBV6-1 to TRBJ2-7; D remains ambiguous. The CDR3 consists of 13 residues. The ends were cut back, 8 bases at V and 3 bases at J, with 14 bases in the middle. Germline V gives CDR1 MNHNS, CDR2 SASEGT.

The V call is TRBV18, the J call TRBJ2-3, with D possibly matching TRBD1 (6 bases). With 1 base removed from V and 2 bases from J, the gap between germline ends came to 13 bases. The CDR3 runs 16 residues. The germline V gene has CDR1 KGHSH and CDR2 LQKENI. This CDR3 reads CASSPRQAEITDTQYF. CDR3 DNA sequence: TGTGCCAGCTCACCACGACAGGCCGAGATCACAGATACGCAGTATTTT.

This clone was detected once. The identical CDR3 is also encoded by other nucleotide sequences in the sample. This sequence joins TRBV29-1 and TRBJ2-7; 9 bases line up with TRBD1. Germline CDR1 is SQVTM and CDR2 is ANQGSEA. J gave up 0 bases and V 6 bases, and 3 bases lay outside the gene matches. The CDR3 runs 13 residues. CDR3 nucleotide sequence: TGCAGCGTCGGGACAGGGAGCTCCTACGAGCAGTACTTC. It is translated as CSVGTGSSYEQYF.

This chain joins TRBV19 and TRBJ2-1; weak D call: TRBD2 (5 bases). V lost 6 bases, J lost 8 bases, and 14 bases lay in between. Germline loops: CDR1 LNHDA, CDR2 SQIVND (reference sequence). This CDR3 comprises 13 residues. The CDR3 nucleotides read TGTGCCAGTAGCCTCCACCGTAGCGATGAGCAGTTCTTC. It yields the protein CASSLHRSDEQFF.

The genes are TRBV4-1 and TRBJ2-7; D perhaps matches TRBD1 (6 bases). Trimming removed 0 bases from V and 7 bases from J, with 16 bases in between. The germline V gene has CDR1 MGHRA and CDR2 YSYEKL. The CDR3 totals 15 residues. CDR3 sequence reads: CASSQDTQARGEQYF. CDR3 sequence (DNA): TGCGCCAGCAGCCAAGATACACAGGCGAGGGGGGAGCAGTACTTC.

Notes on this clone: Additional DNA sequences in this sample encode the identical CDR3. The V and J genes are TRBV19 and TRBJ2-7; D not resolved. Trimming pared 3 bases from V and 1 base from J, leaving 10 bases between. The CDR3 is made up of 14 amino acids. Germline loops: CDR1 LNHDA, CDR2 SQIVND (reference sequence). Here the CDR3 DNA reads TGTGCCAGTAGTATGTCAGCCGGATCCTACGAGCAGTACTTC. This codes for CASSMSAGSYEQYF.

The V call is TRBV2, the J call TRBJ2-7; 7 positions agree with TRBD1. CDR1 and CDR2 from the germline V gene are SNHLY and FYNNEI. V lost 6 bases and J lost 2; bases outside the gene matches: 10. The CDR3 has 15 amino acids. The CDR3 spells CASSEASGQPYEQYF. The DNA for the CDR3 is TGTGCCAGCAGCGAGGCTTCGGGACAGCCCTACGAGCAGTACTTC.

The chain recombines TRBV6-1 with TRBJ2-7, with D maybe TRBD1 (5 bases). The CDR3 contains 13 residues. V was cut by 8 bases and J by 2 bases, with 13 bases left in between. From germline, CDR1 is MNHNS and CDR2 SASEGT. In nucleotides, the CDR3 is TGTGCCAGCTATAGGGTGACAGCCTACGAGCAGTACTTC. Encoded protein: CASYRVTAYEQYF.

This chain joins TRBV27 and TRBJ1-4; TRBD1 agrees at 11 bases. V shed 6 bases and J 7 bases; nucleotides not matched to a gene: 16. Per the germline V gene, CDR1 is MNHEY and CDR2 is SMNVEV (reference sequence). This CDR3 has 18 residues. CDR3 nucleotides: TGTGCCAGCAGCCTTAAAAGAGGACAGGGGGCGTCGGTTGAAAAACTGTTTTTT. Translating gives CASSLKRGQGASVEKLFF.